This TCR beta chain is drawn from a study of regulatory T cells in long-lasting Graves disease. CDR3-region Arm-PCR and iRepertoire HTBI primers produced the TCR beta libraries. TCRdb passed the multiplex PCR reads through MiXCR, listing each CDR3 protein once. The table has hundreds of thousands of distinct CDR3 sequences, over 15% seen once; the top ten hold 25% to 30%. This clonotype has a handful of counts. Time point here: newly diagnosed GD, antithyroid drugs for less than 3 months. With RNA extracted from PBMCs as input, the TCR library was made. Between the trimmed V and J ends, which lost 5 bases and 0 bases, there was a span of 7 bases. This CDR3 comprises 14 residues. CDR1 is SEHNR, CDR2 FQNEAQ, per germline (reference sequence). The sample also formed part of further work on T cells in Graves' hyperthyroidism and ophthalmopathy.

The chain links TRBV7-9 to TRBJ2-2; D is ambiguous. The clonotype originates from a man aged 40-55 years with Graves disease. The source material was peripheral blood mononuclear cells (PBMCs), sampled at new diagnosis, from a patient treated with antithyroid drugs. For the CDR3, the DNA is TGTGCCAGCAGCGACCAGGCGAACACCGGGGAGCTGTTTTTT. Its protein product is CASSDQANTGELFF.